The 9 T cell receptor beta chains below were found in one sample sequenced in a study of T cells expressing NK-cell markers (dated by TCRdb to the early 2020s). To prepare the library, 5' RACE was applied. Sequenced using an Illumina HiSeq 2000. TCRdb reprocessed the reads; each CDR3 protein sequence makes one entry, and DNA is unavailable. This specimen's table enumerates some 600,000 distinct CDR3 sequences. The top ten clones comprise roughly 3.6% of the sample. The sample was blood T cells: a sorted CD56 or NKG2C T cell subset, CD4+ or CD8+ T cells, or bulk PBMC T cells (not recorded which). The receptors were gathered from a man aged 18 to 29 in good health. Donor details come from another sample of the same person, matched by shared clones.

The V gene is TRBV6-5, the J gene TRBJ2-3. The CDR3 length is 14 residues. Germline CDR1 is MNHEY and CDR2 is SVGAGI. CDR3 sequence reads: CASSLLALKETQYF.

The chain is built from TRBV29-1 and TRBJ1-5; TCRdb reports TRBD1, a call that lacks DNA to check it against. CDR3 size: 13 residues. The V gene's germline CDR1 is SQVTM and CDR2 ANQGSEA. CDR3 residues: CSVGDSLNQPQHF.

V and J are TRBV7-8 and TRBJ2-5; no DNA is available, so the TRBD1 call from TCRdb remains unchecked. The germline CDR1 and CDR2 sequences are SGHVS and FQNEAQ. The CDR3 runs to 17 residues. CDR3: CASSLAPGQGTQETQYF.

The CDR3 spells CASSLTSGSWGEQFF. The chain carries TRBV7-8 and TRBJ2-1; the D call of TRBD2 rests on TCRdb alone, since no DNA is present to check it. This CDR3 spans 15 amino acids. CDR1 is SGHVS, CDR2 FQNEAQ, per germline.

The chain is built from TRBV5-1 and TRBJ2-1; TCRdb selects TRBD2, and the lack of DNA leaves this call unchecked. Germline loops: CDR1 SGHRS, CDR2 YFSETQ. The CDR3 contains 16 residues. The CDR3 loop is CASSLAAVATYNEQFF.

The V and J genes are TRBV7-2 and TRBJ2-5; TCRdb reports TRBD1, a call that lacks DNA to check it against. From germline, CDR1 is SGHTA and CDR2 FQGNSA. The CDR3 contains 14 residues. The CDR3 protein is CASSSTVYEETQYF.

The chain joins TRBV20-1 to TRBJ2-1; TCRdb lists TRBD2, though no DNA is available to test this call. The CDR3 covers 13 residues. The germline CDR1 and CDR2 sequences are DFQATT and SNEGSKA (reference sequence). CDR3 sequence reads: CSAGGTSRDEQFF.

The V call is TRBV6-5, the J call TRBJ2-2; the TRBD1 assignment by TCRdb is unverifiable without DNA. The CDR3 runs to 15 residues. Looked up from germline, CDR1 is MNHEY and CDR2 is SVGAGI. The CDR3 reads CASSYAQGATGELFF.

The chain is built from TRBV20-1 and TRBJ2-2; TCRdb outputs TRBD2, but without DNA this stays unchecked. The CDR3 consists of 15 residues. Germline lookup yields CDR1 DFQATT and CDR2 SNEGSKA (reference sequence). CDR3 sequence reads: CSARFRTESTGELFF.